The TCR beta chain described here comes from a study of T cells in Graves' hyperthyroidism and ophthalmopathy. Patients with ophthalmopathy all had a Clinical Activity Score of at least 3, a NOSPECS grade of at least 4 and duration under 3 months. Study findings and constraints: Blood shared most expanded thyroid clonotypes above 0.001.

The ends were cut back, 5 bases at V and 2 bases at J, with 12 bases in the middle. The CDR3 spans 14 residues. From germline, CDR1 is MNHEY and CDR2 SMNVEV (reference sequence). This clonotype was seen many times. Its antigen is still unknown. RNA transcripts gave rise to amplified TCR beta CDR3 regions. TCR CDR3 underwent first-round RT-PCR with the HTBI primer set. TCRdb used MiXCR to reprocess the multiplex PCR reads, holding one entry per CDR3 protein. The data contain over 400,000 distinct CDR3 sequences, roughly 15% of them singletons. The chain has TRBV27 and TRBJ2-5; D call uncertain. Material: blood. This receptor was identified in a man aged 18 to 35 with Graves' ophthalmopathy. The CDR3 DNA follows: TGTGCCAGCAGTCCGCGCCCGCTACAAGAGACCCAGTACTTC. Its protein product is CASSPRPLQETQYF.